This TCR beta chain was obtained from a study of blood T cell repertoires in COVID-19 (dated by TCRdb to the early 2020s). Notes on the research overall: Samples covering the acute and convalescent phases of COVID-19 were provided by collaborators in the United States, Italy and Spain. The material from the prospective study consisted of cDNA or gDNA derived from T cells, B-cell-depleted T cells, or PBMCs. Deeply sampled blood TCRbeta repertoires from subjects exposed to, actively infected with, or recovered from COVID-19 were included in the dataset. A freely available public database, intended as a resource for researchers studying the immune response to SARS-CoV-2, is where the repertoires were released. The samples were drawn from two sources: the first 160 participants of the ongoing ImmuneRACE study, and over 950 subjects contributed by 6 global collaborators. Nearly every sample came with metadata listing a de-identified subject ID, COVID-19 status, age in years and sex. HLA class I and class II types, where available, came from metadata supplied by the sample provider rather than from assay-based typing.

What the research found in general, with its limitations: The quantity of clinical and demographic metadata differed by source and by participant and was supplied without curation.

Notes on this clone: The antigen it recognizes is unknown. Qualities for individual bases were not recorded, and no much larger clone is one base off.

TCRbeta CDR3 regions were amplified from genomic DNA by means of the immunoSEQ Assay, a bias-controlled multiplex PCR. The authors' analysis ran thus. The number of nucleated cells in each sample was estimated from the amplification of reference gene primers within the assay. To quantify the absolute abundance of each unique TCRbeta CDR3 rearrangement, sequence reads were collapsed and filtered. For each sample, productive Simpson clonality was calculated as the square root of Simpson's diversity index across productive rearrangements. TCRdb re-hosts the immuneACCESS table, in-frame sequences only. Its copies lack some clones; in the studies checked, an unresolved V gene accounts for under half of them, and the cause for the rest is not known. V, J and clone size are those of that table, while D and trimming were read from the DNA. This sample has 450,000 or so clones in its table, and around nine tenths of those were observed once. The ten biggest clones cover 0.8% to 0.85% of the sample.

In Seattle, one collaborating source enrolled patients while the infection was active and tracked those patients longitudinally over the course of disease. Each collaborating institution followed its own protocols to collect whole blood in K2EDTA tubes. For TCRbeta analysis, collaborators shipped samples in one of three forms: frozen whole blood, isolated PBMCs, or DNA extracted from either of those sample types. CDR1 and CDR2, looked up from the germline V gene, are SGHAT and FQNNGV. V and J are trimmed by 1 base and 4 bases, and the gene matches miss 12 bases of the junction. From the cysteine up to the phenylalanine, the CDR3 has a length of 19 residues. Only the CDR3 portion is preserved as DNA: 57 bases, with reading frame beginning at the first base.

The sequenced sample consisted of peripheral blood. The chain is encoded by TRBV11-2 joined to TRBJ2-5, with TRBD2 matching 13 junction bases. The origin of this receptor is a man between 18 and 35 years old with COVID-19, enrolled during active disease. The DNA reads TGTGCCAGCAGCTTAGGTTGGGGACTAGCGGGGAACACTGGAGAGACCCAGTACTTC. Its protein product is CASSLGWGLAGNTGETQYF.